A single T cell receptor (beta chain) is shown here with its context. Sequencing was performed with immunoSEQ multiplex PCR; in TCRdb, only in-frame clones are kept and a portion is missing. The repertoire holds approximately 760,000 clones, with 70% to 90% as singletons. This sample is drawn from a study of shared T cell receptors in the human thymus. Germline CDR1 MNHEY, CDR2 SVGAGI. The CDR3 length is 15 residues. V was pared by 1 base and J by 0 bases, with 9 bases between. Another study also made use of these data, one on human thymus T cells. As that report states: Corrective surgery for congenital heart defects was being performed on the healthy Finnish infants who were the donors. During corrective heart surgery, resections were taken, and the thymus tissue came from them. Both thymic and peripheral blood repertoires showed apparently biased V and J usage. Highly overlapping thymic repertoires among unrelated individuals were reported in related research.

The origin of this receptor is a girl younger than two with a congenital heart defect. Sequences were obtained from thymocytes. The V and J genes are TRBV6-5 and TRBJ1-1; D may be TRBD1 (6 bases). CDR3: CASSYFRGMNTEAFF. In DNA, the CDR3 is TGTGCCAGCAGTTACTTCAGGGGAATGAACACTGAAGCTTTCTTT.